These 15 T cell receptor beta chains originate from one sample sequenced in a study of blood T cell repertoires in COVID-19. Only in-frame clones appear in the TCRdb table, and some are missing; sequencing was by immunoSEQ multiplex PCR. This table has over 200,000 clones, roughly 77% appearing once. Sequencing was carried out using PBMCs or T cells enriched from blood (not recorded which). The source is a man between 35 and 55 years old who had recovered from COVID-19.

This rearrangement joins TRBV29-1 to TRBJ1-1; TRBD1 is a possible D gene (6 bases). The CDR3 sequence is 15 residues long. Germline V gene sequence: CDR1 SQVTM, CDR2 ANQGSEA. Trimming left V 3 bases short and J 3 bases short, with 17 bases between. CDR3 residues: CSVDRGARIDTEAFF. The CDR3 DNA reads as TGCAGCGTTGATCGGGGGGCCCGGATTGACACTGAAGCTTTCTTT.

The rearrangement links TRBV25-1 to TRBJ2-5; D remains unclear. This CDR3 has 14 amino acids. The V end lost 1 base, the J end lost 2 bases, and 8 bases lay between the germline ends. The V gene's germline CDR1 is MGHDK and CDR2 SYGVNS. The CDR3 is CASSEFSNQETQYF. The CDR3 DNA reads TGTGCCAGCAGTGAATTCAGTAATCAAGAGACCCAGTACTTC. The full variable domain, rest sourced from reference TRBV25-1 and TRBJ2-5, is EADIYQTPRYLVIGTGKKITLECSQTMGHDKMYWYQQDPGMELHLIHYSYGVNSTEKGDLSSESTVSRIRTEHFPLTLESARPSHTSQYLCASSEFSNQETQYFGPGTRLLVL.

This rearrangement joins TRBV5-1 to TRBJ2-7; 7 nucleotides match TRBD1. Germline CDR1 reads SGHRS; CDR2 reads YFSETQ. The CDR3 is 15 amino acids. V shed 2 bases and J 7 bases; nucleotides not matched to a gene: 12. Written as DNA, the CDR3 is TGCGCCAGCAGCTTAGGGACAGTATTTGGTGGGGAGCAGTACTTC. Translating it yields CASSLGTVFGGEQYF. Complete variable domain (other parts from reference TRBV5-1 and TRBJ2-7): KAGVTQTPRYLIKTRGQQVTLSCSPISGHRSVSWYQQTPGQGLQFLFEYFSETQRNKGNFPGRFSGRQFSNSRSEMNVSTLELGDSALYLCASSLGTVFGGEQYFGPGTRLTVT.

V usage is TRBV15 and J usage is TRBJ2-7, with D possibly TRBD1 on 6 matching bases. With 0 bases removed from V and 4 bases from J, the gap between germline ends came to 13 bases. This CDR3 is built from 15 residues. Germline V lookup: CDR1 LNHNV, CDR2 YYDKDF (reference sequence). The CDR3 is CATSRDRGSLYEQYF. The CDR3 DNA reads TGTGCCACCAGCAGAGACAGGGGTAGCCTTTACGAGCAGTACTTC.

With regard to this clone: The sample has other DNA sequences that encode this CDR3 too. This sequence joins TRBV19 and TRBJ1-2; a weak D match, TRBD1 (5 bases). This CDR3 comprises 15 residues. V lost 5 bases and J 2 bases, leaving 15 bases between the germline ends. Germline V CDR1 and CDR2: LNHDA, SQIVND (reference sequence). In DNA, the CDR3 is TGTGCCAGTAGTGGGGGGGGAAGGGGCAACTATGGCTACACCTTC. Residues: CASSGGGRGNYGYTF. The complete variable domain, with remaining parts taken from reference TRBV19 and TRBJ1-2, reads DGGITQSPKYLFRKEGQNVTLSCEQNLNHDAMYWYRQDPGQGLRLIYYSQIVNDFQKGDIAEGYSVSREKKESFPLTVTSAQKNPTAFYLCASSGGGRGNYGYTFGSGTRLTVV.

The genes are TRBV3-1 (or the pseudogene TRBV3-2) and TRBJ2-4; tentative D call: TRBD2 (7 bases). CDR1 is LGHDT and CDR2 is YNNKEL in the germline V gene (reference sequence). The CDR3 loop spans 16 amino acids. V shed 1 base and J shed 4 bases, with 14 bases lying between them. The DNA for the CDR3 is TGTGCCAGCAGCCAAGTAGGGGGAGGGGGGAAAAACATTCAGTACTTC. Translating gives CASSQVGGGGKNIQYF.

The sample holds one count of this clone. The V gene is TRBV24-1, the J gene TRBJ2-4; 10 nucleotides align to TRBD2. V gave up 3 bases and J gave up 8 bases; unmatched junction bases: 6. This CDR3 is 15 amino acids long. The V gene's germline CDR1 is KGHDR and CDR2 SFDVKD. The CDR3 bases are TGTGCCACCAGTGATCCCCGGACTAGCGGAGACATTCAGTACTTC. Protein sequence: CATSDPRTSGDIQYF.

The chain links TRBV5-4 to TRBJ2-6, with a possible D match to TRBD1 (6 bases). The ends were cut back, 4 bases at V and 4 bases at J, with 12 bases in the middle. This CDR3 is 15 amino acids long. Germline V gene sequence: CDR1 SGHNT, CDR2 YYREEE (reference sequence). The CDR3 DNA sequence: TGTGCCAGCAGCCAAGGACAGACAGGGGCCAACGTCCTGACTTTC. Residues: CASSQGQTGANVLTF.

The rearrangement uses TRBV19 and TRBJ2-3; a possible D gene is TRBD1 (5 bases). The germline V gene has CDR1 LNHDA and CDR2 SQIVND (reference sequence). This CDR3 region has 14 residues. V gave up 3 bases and J gave up 4 bases, with 11 bases separating them. The chain's CDR3 is CASSIQGSADTQYF. CDR3 coding DNA: TGTGCCAGTAGTATTCAGGGTTCTGCAGATACGCAGTATTTT.

The rearrangement joins TRBV3-1 (or the pseudogene TRBV3-2) to TRBJ1-4; 8 bases match TRBD1. The trim removed 7 bases at V and 2 bases at J, leaving 6 bases unmatched. The germline gives CDR1 LGHDT, CDR2 YNNKEL (reference sequence). The CDR3 runs to 15 residues. As DNA, the CDR3 is TGTGCCAGCACCGGGACAGGCAGCACTAATGAAAAACTGTTTTTT. Translated: CASTGTGSTNEKLFF.

In this sample, this clone turned up a few times. The genes are TRBV6-5 and TRBJ1-1; the match to TRBD1 covers 10 bases. From germline, CDR1 is MNHEY and CDR2 SVGAGI. Germline trimming cut 6 bases from V and 10 bases from J; bases unmatched to any gene: 5. The CDR3 consists of 12 residues. Here the CDR3 reads CASRDRGLGAFF. The DNA of the CDR3 is TGTGCCAGCAGAGACAGGGGGCTAGGAGCTTTCTTT.

This clone appeared once. The J gene is TRBJ1-1, the V gene TRBV9, with D possibly being TRBD1 (5 bases). The germline V and J ends were trimmed by 0 bases and 7 bases, with 13 bases remaining between them. Germline-derived CDR1 and CDR2 are SGDLS and YYNGEE. This CDR3 region has 14 residues. The CDR3 bases are TGTGCCAGCAGCGTAGGGCGGGGACGGAGTGAAGCTTTCTTT. It encodes CASSVGRGRSEAFF.

The gene calls are TRBV9 and TRBJ2-4; D may be TRBD1 (5 bases). The germline V gene encodes CDR1 SGDLS and CDR2 YYNGEE. With 0 bases removed from V and 3 bases from J, the gap between germline ends came to 13 bases. The CDR3 is made up of 16 amino acids. CDR3 in DNA: TGTGCCAGCAGCGTAGACAGACAGTCGGGCAAAAACATTCAGTACTTC. This gives the protein CASSVDRQSGKNIQYF.

The rearrangement uses TRBV6-1 and TRBJ1-5; D may be TRBD1 (5 bases). Looked up from germline, CDR1 is MNHNS and CDR2 is SASEGT. V was cut by 1 base and J by 5 bases, with 9 bases left in between. The CDR3 loop spans 14 amino acids. Written as DNA, the CDR3 is TGTGCCAGCAGTGAAGGGACACTTGATCAGCCCCAGCATTTT. Amino acid sequence: CASSEGTLDQPQHF.

The sample holds a few counts of this clone. The V and J genes are TRBV15 and TRBJ2-1; perhaps TRBD2 as D (5 bases). V shed 5 bases and J shed 4 bases, with 15 bases lying between them. Germline CDR1 is LNHNV and CDR2 is YYDKDF (reference sequence). This CDR3 comprises 15 residues. CDR3 loop: CATSSGERAYNEQFF. In nucleotides, the CDR3 is TGTGCCACCAGCTCCGGGGAGAGGGCTTACAATGAGCAGTTCTTC.